This is a list of T cell receptor beta chains from one sample in a study of blood T cell repertoires in COVID-19. The method was immunoSEQ multiplex PCR; TCRdb's version includes in-frame clones alone and lacks a portion of them. The sample yields under 250,000 clones, 84% seen once. Source material: peripheral blood. The receptor set was obtained from a man aged 50 or older with active or convalescent COVID-19. The CDR3 runs from the conserved cysteine through the conserved F or W. The order of the fields is V gene, J gene, CDR3 protein.

TRBV19,TRBJ2-1,CASSPSSGGLSEQFF
TRBV5-1,TRBJ1-3,CASSLAGQGSSGNTIYF
TRBV7-2,TRBJ2-7,CASSLEGGSGTYEQYF
TRBV11-3,TRBJ2-2,CASSFLGGSANTGELFF
TRBV3-1/TRBV3-2,TRBJ1-1,CASSHVDRVNTEAFF
TRBV5-1,TRBJ1-2,CASSLATTGTYGYTF
TRBV19,TRBJ2-2,CASSIVEDFELFF
TRBV13,TRBJ1-1,CASSLAVRANTEAFF
TRBV18,TRBJ1-2,CASSSGLVPYGYTF
TRBV7-9,TRBJ1-5,CASSPDSDSNQPQHF
TRBV27,TRBJ1-1,CASLTGTEAFF
TRBV6-2/TRBV6-3,TRBJ1-1,CASSYLGTDQGEAFF
TRBV15,TRBJ2-7,CATSTTGTGAYEQYF
TRBV11-2,TRBJ2-2,CASSLIQGAAGELFF
TRBV27,TRBJ1-1,CASSLLRQGNTEAFF
TRBV5-1,TRBJ1-3,CASSAQGAGNTIYF
TRBV7-3,TRBJ2-1,CASSLTRGSYNEQFF
TRBV2,TRBJ2-3,CASSERLAEADTQYF
TRBV28,TRBJ1-2,CASSSGGGWGGYTF
TRBV5-1,TRBJ2-1,CASSLAGQGPYNEQFF
TRBV2,TRBJ2-3,CASSVRGTQYF
TRBV5-4,TRBJ1-6,CASSLGGDNSPLHF
TRBV3-1/TRBV3-2,TRBJ2-3,CASSQRGTDTQYF
TRBV19,TRBJ1-1,CASTTTGGTEAFF
TRBV9,TRBJ2-2,CASSVDSGGLTGELFF
TRBV2,TRBJ2-2,CASSLDSHTGELFF
TRBV2,TRBJ2-5,CASSEGESQTQYF
TRBV7-9,TRBJ1-6,CASSPHGDSNSPLHF
TRBV5-1,TRBJ2-1,CASSLGGSSYNEQFF
TRBV24-1,TRBJ1-2,CATSDLDRDRGYTF
TRBV20-1,TRBJ1-1,CSASPGALKSTEAFF
TRBV12-5,TRBJ1-3,CASGLSWGEGTGNTIYF
TRBV28,TRBJ2-7,CASSRAGSYEQYF
TRBV28,TRBJ1-1,CASSRPVAEAFF
TRBV15,TRBJ1-1,CATSRDSAAMNTEAFF